This is a list of T cell receptor beta chains from one sample in a study of Ad26.COV2.S vaccination and SARS-CoV-2 variants. Measured with immunoSEQ multiplex PCR; TCRdb has only the in-frame clones, and not every one. This table holds some 370,000 clones, about four fifths found once. Sequenced material: peripheral blood, taken in a trial of Ad26.COV2.S vaccine versus placebo. The receptors were sampled from a person between 18 and 60 years old who received the Ad26.COV2.S COVID-19 vaccine or a placebo. The CDR3 runs from the conserved cysteine through the conserved F or W. The D gene is left open where the match is weak. The size of a clone is reported for some rows only, either as once, few or many, or as a class for expanded clones.

D gene	V gene	clone size	J gene	CDR3 DNA	CDR3 protein
-	TRBV5-5	-	TRBJ2-1	TGTGCCAGCAGCGTCGACCCCTACAATGAGCAGTTCTTC	CASSVDPYNEQFF
-	TRBV19	-	TRBJ1-1	TGTGCCAGTAGTTACCCCGGCGCTGAAGCTTTCTTT	CASSYPGAEAFF
-	TRBV10-3	-	TRBJ2-7	TGTGCCATCAGCGGACAGTCCTACGAGCAGTACTTC	CAISGQSYEQYF
-	TRBV6-2/TRBV6-3	-	TRBJ2-1	TGTGCCAGCAGTTACCGGAGGGGGGACTACAATGAGCAGTTCTTC	CASSYRRGDYNEQFF
-	TRBV3-1/TRBV3-2	-	TRBJ1-1	TGTGCCAGCAGCCAAGGTGCGGCAGAAGCTTTCTTT	CASSQGAAEAFF
TRBD2	TRBV2	-	TRBJ2-3	TGTGCCAGCACTACGTTTGGGACTAGCGGGTCCACAGATACGCAGTATTTT	CASTTFGTSGSTDTQYF
-	TRBV5-1	-	TRBJ1-5	TGCGCCAGCAGCTTGAATGGGGCAAATCAGCCCCAGCATTTT	CASSLNGANQPQHF
-	TRBV5-6	-	TRBJ1-4	TGTGCCAGCAGCCTGACGGTAACTAATGAAAAACTGTTTTTT	CASSLTVTNEKLFF
TRBD1	TRBV7-3	-	TRBJ2-1	TGTGCCAGCAGCCGAACAGGGGGTGAGCAGTTCTTC	CASSRTGGEQFF
-	TRBV12-5	-	TRBJ1-5	TGTGCTAGTGCCCGGGATCAGCCCCAGCATTTT	CASARDQPQHF
-	TRBV19	-	TRBJ1-2	TGTGCCAGTAGTATCCCCTGGACAGAGGCTAACTATGGCTACACCTTC	CASSIPWTEANYGYTF
-	TRBV5-6	-	TRBJ2-7	TGTGCCAGCGCCTTAGGAGGGGTGGGGTACGAGCAGTACTTC	CASALGGVGYEQYF
-	TRBV5-1	-	TRBJ1-4	TGCGCCAGCAGCTTGAATGGTGAAAAACTGTTTTTT	CASSLNGEKLFF
-	TRBV18	-	TRBJ2-7	TGTGCCAGCGTGGCCGGAGGGGCCTACGAGCAGTACTTC	CASVAGGAYEQYF
-	TRBV7-9	-	TRBJ1-5	TGTGCCAGCAGCCCGCCGGGTCGGAATCAGCCCCAGCATTTT	CASSPPGRNQPQHF
TRBD1	TRBV7-9	-	TRBJ1-1	TGTGCCAGCAGCCAAAGGACAGGTAGGAACACTGAAGCTTTCTTT	CASSQRTGRNTEAFF
-	TRBV11-2	few	TRBJ2-7	TGTGCCAGCAGCCAACAGGGCTACGAGCAGTACTTC	CASSQQGYEQYF
-	TRBV6-5	-	TRBJ1-4	TGTGCCACCCGATGGCGGGGGGATGAAAAACTGTTTTTT	CATRWRGDEKLFF
-	TRBV7-2	-	TRBJ2-1	TGTGCCAGCAGCTTCCCGGGCCTAAGGAGCAATGAGCAGTTCTTC	CASSFPGLRSNEQFF
TRBD2	TRBV7-2	-	TRBJ2-1	TGTGCCAGCAGCTTAGCGTCTCTTTTGGGACTAGTAGGCAATGAGCAGTTCTTC	CASSLASLLGLVGNEQFF
-	TRBV30	-	TRBJ2-3	TGTGCCTGGAGTGTAATGGGAGGAGATACGCAGTATTTT	CAWSVMGGDTQYF
TRBD2	TRBV6-1	once	TRBJ2-7	TGTGCCAGCAGTGAGGGGACTAGCGGGAGGGTGGCCTACGAGCAGTACTTC	CASSEGTSGRVAYEQYF
TRBD2	TRBV7-9	-	TRBJ2-3	TGTGCCAGCAGTCAAGCGGGGGGTACAGATACGCAGTATTTT	CASSQAGGTDTQYF
-	TRBV2	few	TRBJ1-5	TGTGCCAGCAGTGAGGGCAGGGCGGGGGGCAATCAGCCCCAGCATTTT	CASSEGRAGGNQPQHF
-	TRBV5-1	-	TRBJ2-1	TGCGCCAGCAGACTCAACAATGAGCAGTTCTTC	CASRLNNEQFF
-	TRBV3-1/TRBV3-2	-	TRBJ1-2	TGTGCCAGCAGCCAAATAGGACAGAGCTACACCTTC	CASSQIGQSYTF
TRBD2	TRBV14	-	TRBJ2-1	TGTGCCAGCAGAGCGGGACTCCGACCCAATGAGCAGTTCTTC	CASRAGLRPNEQFF
-	TRBV21-1	-	TRBJ2-1	TGTGCCAGCAGCAAAGTACAGGGGTCCTACAATGAGCAGTTCTTC	CASSKVQGSYNEQFF
TRBD2	TRBV2	-	TRBJ2-2	TGTGCCACTACTAGCGGGGGTGCCGGGGAGCTGTTTTTT	CATTSGGAGELFF
TRBD1	TRBV9	-	TRBJ2-3	TGTGCCAGCAGCGTAAGGGGACAGGGGGCGCGGGATACGCAGTATTTT	CASSVRGQGARDTQYF